These 21 T cell receptor beta chains share one sample of origin, sequenced in a study of CD8 T cells in ankylosing spondylitis. MiXCR, applied by TCRdb to the 5' RACE reads, yields one record per CDR3 protein. The sample shows around 250,000 distinct CDR3 sequences, approximately 30% of them seen only once. Sequenced: blood, either unsorted or a sorted T cell fraction (not recorded which). Source of these receptors: a male donor with ankylosing spondylitis or in good health (not recorded which).

J is TRBJ1-2 and V is TRBV6-2 or TRBV6-3; D possibly corresponds to TRBD1 (6 bases). Germline CDR1 is MNHEY and CDR2 is SVGEGT. Trimming pared 2 bases from V and 5 bases from J, leaving 12 bases between. The CDR3 has 14 residues. CDR3 nucleotide sequence: TGTGCCAGCAGTTACGCGGGGGCGACTTATGGCTACACCTTC. It is translated as CASSYAGATYGYTF.

V gene TRBV6-1 combines with J gene TRBJ2-3, with 12 positions matching TRBD2. Germline V gene sequence: CDR1 MNHNS, CDR2 SASEGT. V was pared by 6 bases and J by 6 bases, with 4 bases of the junction left unmatched. There are 14 residues in the CDR3. The CDR3 coding sequence is TGTGCCAGCAGACGGACTAGCGGGGAGGATACGCAGTATTTT. Amino acids: CASRRTSGEDTQYF.

The sample holds a few counts of this clonotype. CDR3 region: CASSPLDRGPSSYNEQFF. As DNA, the CDR3 is TGCGCCAGCAGTCCTCTGGACAGGGGCCCTAGCTCCTACAATGAGCAGTTCTTC. This chain connects TRBV5-1 to TRBJ2-1, with 9 nucleotides matching TRBD1. The CDR3 is made up of 18 amino acids. Germline V gene sequence: CDR1 SGHRS, CDR2 YFSETQ. After removal of 5 bases from V and 0 bases from J, the junction contained 12 bases not matched to a gene.

This clonotype was seen only a few times. This chain links TRBV7-9 with TRBJ2-5; D is unresolved. CDR3 length: 14 amino acids. Germline lookup yields CDR1 SEHNR and CDR2 FQNEAQ (reference sequence). V was cut by 1 base and J by 5 bases, with 11 bases left in between. CDR3 nucleotide sequence: TGTGCCAGCAGCTTAGGGCCGTTGGGGGAGACCCAGTACTTC. It codes for CASSLGPLGETQYF.

The chain joins TRBV11-1 to TRBJ2-5; 9 nucleotides align to TRBD1. This CDR3 has 20 amino acids. Germline values: CDR1 SGHAT, CDR2 FQDESV (reference sequence). V lost 5 bases to trimming and J lost 3 bases; unmatched junction nucleotides: 22. In nucleotides, the CDR3 is TGTGCCAGCAGCCCCAGGCGGTTCGGGGGCGGACAGGGGTTCGAAGAGACCCAGTACTTC. Protein: CASSPRRFGGGQGFEETQYF.

The chain joins TRBV7-3 to TRBJ2-5; maybe TRBD2 (6 bases). CDR1 SGHTA and CDR2 FQGTGA come from the germline V gene. This CDR3 has 13 amino acids. Trimming stripped 6 bases from V and 2 bases from J, with 10 bases between. CDR3 in amino acids: CASRTAGQETQYF. DNA of the CDR3: TGTGCCAGCAGGACGGCGGGGCAAGAGACCCAGTACTTC.

The chain joins TRBV5-4 to TRBJ2-3; 10 nucleotides line up with TRBD2. V gave up 2 bases and J gave up 2 bases; unmatched junction bases: 5. Germline CDR1 is SGHNT and CDR2 is YYREEE (reference sequence). The length of the CDR3 is 16 residues. DNA for the CDR3: TGTGCCAGCAGCTTTACTAGCGGGGCGCCCACAGATACGCAGTATTTT. This codes for CASSFTSGAPTDTQYF.

The CDR3 DNA is TGTGCCATCAGGCCTCAGGGGGCACTTCCTAATTCACCCCTCCACTTT. Translation gives CAIRPQGALPNSPLHF. The V gene is TRBV10-3, the J gene TRBJ1-6; TRBD1 matches at 8 bases. CDR1 is ENHRY, CDR2 SYGVKD, per germline. The V segment lost 6 bases and the J segment 6 bases; nucleotides outside the gene matches: 10. The CDR3 totals 16 residues.

This clonotype was observed a few times. This chain connects TRBV6-1 to TRBJ2-2, with 9 bases identical to TRBD1. The CDR3 spans 14 residues. Per germline, CDR1 MNHNS and CDR2 SASEGT. V gave up 5 bases and J gave up 7 bases; unmatched junction bases: 5. The CDR3 DNA reads as TGTGCCAGCAGTACACAGGGGGCGGTCGGGGAGCTGTTTTTT. This encodes CASSTQGAVGELFF.

The chain couples TRBV6-4 to TRBJ2-3, with 7 bases that match TRBD2. Germline values: CDR1 MRHNA, CDR2 SNTAGT. J was trimmed by 2 bases and V by 3 bases; bases with no gene match: 2. The CDR3 has 14 amino acids. The CDR3 sequence is CASSEAGVTDTQYF. Written as DNA, the CDR3 is TGTGCCAGCAGTGAGGCGGGGGTCACAGATACGCAGTATTTT.

In this sample, this clonotype turned up a few times. V is TRBV20-1 and J is TRBJ1-2, with D possibly matching TRBD1 (6 bases). The germline V gene has CDR1 DFQATT and CDR2 SNEGSKA (reference sequence). V lost 5 bases, J lost 4 bases, and 14 bases lay in between. The CDR3 has 13 amino acids. The CDR3 DNA is TGCAGTGCTGCCATCGTAGGGGGCTATGGCTACACCTTC. Amino acid sequence: CSAAIVGGYGYTF.

This rearrangement joins TRBV12-3 or TRBV12-4 to TRBJ2-4, with TRBD2 matching 7 bases. This CDR3 contains 16 residues. V lost 0 bases to trimming and J lost 2 bases; unmatched junction nucleotides: 4. CDR3 region: CASSLAGGVSKNIQYF. In DNA, the CDR3 is TGTGCCAGCAGTTTAGCGGGGGGGGTCTCCAAAAACATTCAGTACTTC.

This chain joins TRBV20-1 and TRBJ2-6; TRBD2 is a possible D gene (7 bases). CDR1 is DFQATT and CDR2 is SNEGSKA in the germline V gene (reference sequence). This CDR3 has 16 amino acids. Trimming pared 2 bases from V and 0 bases from J, leaving 11 bases between. CDR3 coding DNA: TGCAGTGCTAGATGGGGGGGGCGCTCTGGGGCCAACGTCCTGACTTTC. Its protein product is CSARWGGRSGANVLTF.

This clonotype was observed a few times. The chain joins TRBV29-1 to TRBJ1-2; TRBD1 is a possible D gene (5 bases). Germline CDR1 reads SQVTM; CDR2 reads ANQGSEA. CDR3 size: 11 residues. CDR3 region: CGALSREGYTF. In DNA, the CDR3 is TGCGGGGCCCTGTCTCGAGAAGGCTACACCTTC.

This clonotype turned up a few times. This chain uses TRBV5-6 with TRBJ2-7; 10 bases agree with TRBD2. Germline values: CDR1 SGHDT, CDR2 YYEEEE. After removal of 5 bases from V and 6 bases from J, the junction contained 11 bases not matched to a gene. There are 15 residues in the CDR3. CDR3 sequence (DNA): TGTGCCAGCAGGATTGGACGTCTAGCGGGGGCCGAGCAGTACTTC. It yields the protein CASRIGRLAGAEQYF.

The chain has TRBV11-2 and TRBJ2-3; D is unclear. The CDR3 contains 18 residues. Trimming took off 3 bases at V and 2 bases at J, with 21 bases between the two ends. The germline CDR1 and CDR2 sequences are SGHAT and FQNNGV. The CDR3 sequence: CASSFTPAGPGNTDTQYF. CDR3 nucleotide sequence: TGTGCCAGCAGCTTCACGCCCGCCGGACCAGGAAACACAGATACGCAGTATTTT.

This chain links TRBV7-8 with TRBJ2-1; 7 positions match TRBD1. The germline V gene has CDR1 SGHVS and CDR2 FQNEAQ. The J segment lost 8 bases and the V segment lost 5 bases, leaving 9 bases of the junction unmatched. The CDR3 is made up of 14 amino acids. CDR3 amino acids: CASSKPQGFDEQFF. DNA for the CDR3: TGTGCCAGCAGCAAACCACAGGGGTTCGATGAGCAGTTCTTC.

This clonotype has just a few counts. V is TRBV9 and J is TRBJ2-1; the D gene is possibly TRBD1 (5 bases). Germline V gene lookup returns CDR1 SGDLS and CDR2 YYNGEE. The CDR3 length is 15 residues. V lost 0 bases and J lost 0, with 7 bases in between. CDR3 coding DNA: TGTGCCAGCAGCGTAGCAGGGTACTCCTACAATGAGCAGTTCTTC. It specifies CASSVAGYSYNEQFF.

This clonotype was seen a few times. This chain joins TRBV6-1 and TRBJ1-1; D gene unclear. There are 13 residues in the CDR3. Trimming pared 5 bases from V and 4 bases from J, leaving 11 bases between. From germline, CDR1 is MNHNS and CDR2 SASEGT. The CDR3 DNA follows: TGTGCCAGCAGTCCGCGTTGGGGCACTGAAGCTTTCTTT. It encodes CASSPRWGTEAFF.

The chain employs TRBV12-3 or TRBV12-4 and TRBJ1-5, with unresolved D. The germline V and J ends were trimmed by 6 bases and 0 bases, with 9 bases remaining between them. The CDR3 sequence is 14 residues long. In DNA, the CDR3 is TGTGCCAGCAGGAAAGATTATAGCAATCAGCCCCAGCATTTT. This sequence encodes CASRKDYSNQPQHF.

This chain connects TRBV7-2 to TRBJ2-1; tentatively, D is TRBD2 (6 bases). Germline CDR1 is SGHTA and CDR2 is FQGNSA. V dropped 5 bases and J dropped 2 bases, with 10 bases sitting between them. The CDR3 covers 14 residues. The CDR3 loop is CASSRDWTYNEQFF. In DNA form, the CDR3 reads TGTGCCAGCAGCCGGGACTGGACCTACAATGAGCAGTTCTTC.